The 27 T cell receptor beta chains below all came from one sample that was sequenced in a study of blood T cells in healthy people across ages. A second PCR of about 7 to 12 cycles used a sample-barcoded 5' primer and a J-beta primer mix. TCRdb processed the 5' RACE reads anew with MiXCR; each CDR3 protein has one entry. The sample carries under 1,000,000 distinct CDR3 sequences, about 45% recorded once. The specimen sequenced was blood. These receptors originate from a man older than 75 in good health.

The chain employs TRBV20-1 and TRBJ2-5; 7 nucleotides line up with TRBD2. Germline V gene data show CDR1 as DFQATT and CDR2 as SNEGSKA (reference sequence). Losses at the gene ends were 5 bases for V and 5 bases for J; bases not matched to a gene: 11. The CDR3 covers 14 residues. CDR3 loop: CSAWTSRGTETQYF. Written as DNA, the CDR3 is TGCAGTGCTTGGACTAGTCGGGGAACGGAGACCCAGTACTTC.

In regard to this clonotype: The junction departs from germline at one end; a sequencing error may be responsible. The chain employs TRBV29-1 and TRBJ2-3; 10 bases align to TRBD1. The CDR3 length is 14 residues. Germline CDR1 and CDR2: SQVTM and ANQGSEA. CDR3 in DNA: TGCAGCTCTCCGGGACAGGGGAGGCCAGATGCGCAGTATTTT. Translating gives CSSPGQGRPDAQYF.

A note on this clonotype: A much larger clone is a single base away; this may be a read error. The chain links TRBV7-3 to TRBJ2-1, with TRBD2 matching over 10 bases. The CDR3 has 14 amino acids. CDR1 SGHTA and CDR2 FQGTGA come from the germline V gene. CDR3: CASNLGRTSGEQFF. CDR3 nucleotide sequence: TGTGCCAGCAACTTAGGTAGGACTAGCGGAGAGCAGTTCTTC.

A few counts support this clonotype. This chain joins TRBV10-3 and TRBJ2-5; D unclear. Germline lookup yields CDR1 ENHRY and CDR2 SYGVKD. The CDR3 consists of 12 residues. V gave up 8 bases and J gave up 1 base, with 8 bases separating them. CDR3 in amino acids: CAISPTQETQYF. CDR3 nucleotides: TGTGCCATCTCTCCGACCCAAGAGACCCAGTACTTC.

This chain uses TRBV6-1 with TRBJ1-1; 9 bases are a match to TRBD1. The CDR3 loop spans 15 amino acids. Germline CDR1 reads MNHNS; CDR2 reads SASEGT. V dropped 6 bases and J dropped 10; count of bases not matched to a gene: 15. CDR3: CASSQLPGQGRVAFF. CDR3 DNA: TGTGCCAGCAGCCAACTCCCGGGACAGGGCCGGGTAGCTTTCTTT.

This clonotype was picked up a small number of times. The CDR3 loop is CASSSGTSGIISLVETQYF. DNA for the CDR3: TGTGCCAGCAGCTCCGGGACTAGCGGGATTATAAGTCTGGTAGAGACCCAGTACTTC. This chain uses TRBV28 with TRBJ2-5; 13 positions match TRBD2. Trimming took 6 bases from V and 4 from J; bases not matched to a gene: 17. CDR1 and CDR2 from the germline V gene are MDHEN and SYDVKM. The length of the CDR3 is 19 residues.

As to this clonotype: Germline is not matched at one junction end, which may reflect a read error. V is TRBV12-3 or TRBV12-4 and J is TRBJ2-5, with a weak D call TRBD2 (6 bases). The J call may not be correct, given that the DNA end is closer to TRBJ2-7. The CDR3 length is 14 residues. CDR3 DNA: TGCGCCAGCAGTCCAAAGGCACTAGCAAGCGAGCAGTACTTC. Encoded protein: CASSPKALASEQYF.

CDR3 region: CASSQALAGGHGEQFF. The CDR3 bases are TGTGCCAGCAGCCAAGCTCTAGCGGGAGGGCATGGTGAGCAGTTCTTC. J is TRBJ2-1 and V is TRBV4-2; 12 bases line up with TRBD2. The CDR3 sequence is 16 residues long. The germline gives CDR1 LGHNA, CDR2 YNFKEQ. V lost 1 base and J lost 9; bases outside the gene matches: 7.

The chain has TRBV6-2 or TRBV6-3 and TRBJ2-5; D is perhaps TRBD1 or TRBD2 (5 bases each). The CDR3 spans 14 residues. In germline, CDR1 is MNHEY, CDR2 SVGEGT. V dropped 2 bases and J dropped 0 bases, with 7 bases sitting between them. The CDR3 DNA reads TGTGCCAGCAGTTACGGGACGTACCAAGAGACCCAGTACTTC. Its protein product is CASSYGTYQETQYF.

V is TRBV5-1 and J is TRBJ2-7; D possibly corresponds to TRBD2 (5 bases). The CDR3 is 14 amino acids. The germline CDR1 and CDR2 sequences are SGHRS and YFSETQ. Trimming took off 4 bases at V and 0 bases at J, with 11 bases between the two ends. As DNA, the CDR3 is TGCGCCAGCAGCCCGGACTTGAACTCCTACGAGCAGTACTTC. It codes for CASSPDLNSYEQYF. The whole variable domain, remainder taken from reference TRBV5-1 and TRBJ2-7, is KAGVTQTPRYLIKTRGQQVTLSCSPISGHRSVSWYQQTPGQGLQFLFEYFSETQRNKGNFPGRFSGRQFSNSRSEMNVSTLELGDSALYLCASSPDLNSYEQYFGPGTRLTVT.

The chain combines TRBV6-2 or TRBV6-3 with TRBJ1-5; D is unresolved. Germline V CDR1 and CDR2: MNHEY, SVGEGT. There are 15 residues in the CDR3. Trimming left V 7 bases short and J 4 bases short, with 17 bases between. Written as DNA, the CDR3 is TGTGCCAGCAATCCTGCCGGGTTTTCTAATCAGCCCCAGCATTTT. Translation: CASNPAGFSNQPQHF.

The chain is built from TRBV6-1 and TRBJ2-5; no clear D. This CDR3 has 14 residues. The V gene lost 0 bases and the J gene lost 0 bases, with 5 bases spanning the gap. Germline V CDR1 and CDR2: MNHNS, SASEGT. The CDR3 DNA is TGTGCCAGCAGTGAAGCGGCAGACCAAGAGACCCAGTACTTC. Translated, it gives CASSEAADQETQYF.

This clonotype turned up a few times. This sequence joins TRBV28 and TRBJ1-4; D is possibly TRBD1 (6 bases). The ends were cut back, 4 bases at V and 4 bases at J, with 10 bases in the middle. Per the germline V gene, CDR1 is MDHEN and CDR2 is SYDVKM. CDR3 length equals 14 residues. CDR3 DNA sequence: TGTGCCAGCAGTTCTGGACAGTATAATGAAAAACTGTTTTTT. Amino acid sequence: CASSSGQYNEKLFF. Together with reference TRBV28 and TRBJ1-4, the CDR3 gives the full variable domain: DVKVTQSSRYLVKRTGEKVFLECVQDMDHENMFWYRQDPGLGLRLIYFSYDVKMKEKGDIPEGYSVSREKKERFSLILESASTNQTSMYLCASSSGQYNEKLFFGSGTQLSVL.

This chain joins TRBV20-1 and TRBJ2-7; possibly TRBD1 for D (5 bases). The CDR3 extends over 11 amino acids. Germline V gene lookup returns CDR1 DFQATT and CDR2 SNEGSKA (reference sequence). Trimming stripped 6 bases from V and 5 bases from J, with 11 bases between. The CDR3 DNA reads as TGCAGTGCCTCTAGGGGTGACGAGCAGTACTTC. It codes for CSASRGDEQYF.

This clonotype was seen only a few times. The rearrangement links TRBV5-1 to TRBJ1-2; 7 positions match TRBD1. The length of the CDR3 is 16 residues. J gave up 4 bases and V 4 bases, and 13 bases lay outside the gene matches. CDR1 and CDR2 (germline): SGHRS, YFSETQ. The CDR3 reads CASSPGTVSPVYGYTF. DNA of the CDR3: TGCGCCAGCAGCCCCGGGACAGTTTCGCCAGTCTATGGCTACACCTTC.

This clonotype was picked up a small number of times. The CDR3 loop reads CASSLTGGADGYTF. CDR3 in DNA: TGTGCCAGCAGCTTAACAGGGGGCGCAGATGGCTACACCTTC. V usage is TRBV11-3 and J usage is TRBJ1-2; 9 bases are a match to TRBD1. The germline CDR1 and CDR2 sequences are SGHNT and YENEEA. There are 14 residues in the CDR3. Trimming at V came to 2 bases and at J to 6 bases, leaving 4 bases not matched to a gene. Full variable domain (rest looked up from reference TRBV11-3 and TRBJ1-2): EAGVVQSPRYKIIEKKQPVAFWCNPISGHNTLYWYLQNLGQGPELLIRYENEEAVDDSQLPKDRFSAERLKGVDSTLKIQPAELGDSAVYLCASSLTGGADGYTFGSGTRLTVV.

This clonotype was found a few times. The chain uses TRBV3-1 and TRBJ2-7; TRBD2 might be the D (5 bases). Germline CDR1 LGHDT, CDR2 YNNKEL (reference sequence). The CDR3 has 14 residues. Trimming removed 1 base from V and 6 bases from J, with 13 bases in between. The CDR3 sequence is CASSQALEGSEQYF. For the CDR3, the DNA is TGTGCCAGCAGCCAAGCCCTAGAGGGATCCGAGCAGTACTTC.

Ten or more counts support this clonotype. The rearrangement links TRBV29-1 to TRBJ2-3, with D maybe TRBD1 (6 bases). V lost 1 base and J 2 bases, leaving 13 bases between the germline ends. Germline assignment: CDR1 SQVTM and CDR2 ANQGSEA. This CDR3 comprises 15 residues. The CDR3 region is CSVEVSTGPTDTQYF. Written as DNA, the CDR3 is TGCAGCGTTGAAGTCTCGACAGGACCCACAGATACGCAGTATTTT.

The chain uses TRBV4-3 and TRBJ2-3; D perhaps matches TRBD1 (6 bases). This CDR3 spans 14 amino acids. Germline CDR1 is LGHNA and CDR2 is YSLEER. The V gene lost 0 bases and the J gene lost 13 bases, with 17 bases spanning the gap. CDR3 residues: CASSQEPILGAEYF. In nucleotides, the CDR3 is TGCGCCAGCAGCCAAGAGCCCATACTGGGGGCTGAGTATTTT.

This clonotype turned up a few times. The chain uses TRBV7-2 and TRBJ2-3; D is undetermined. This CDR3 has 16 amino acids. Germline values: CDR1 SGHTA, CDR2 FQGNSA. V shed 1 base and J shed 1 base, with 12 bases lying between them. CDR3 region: CASSLGFRMRTDTQYF. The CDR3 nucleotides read TGTGCCAGCAGCTTAGGGTTCCGGATGCGCACAGATACGCAGTATTTT.

The CDR3 sequence: CAWGERAYEQYF. The DNA for the CDR3 is TGTGCCTGGGGAGAGCGGGCCTACGAGCAGTACTTC. This chain joins TRBV30 and TRBJ2-4, with D possibly being TRBD2 (6 bases). Gene TRBJ2-7 matches the end of the DNA better, so the J call may be wrong. This CDR3 contains 12 residues. Germline V CDR1 and CDR2: GTSNPN, SVGIG (reference sequence).

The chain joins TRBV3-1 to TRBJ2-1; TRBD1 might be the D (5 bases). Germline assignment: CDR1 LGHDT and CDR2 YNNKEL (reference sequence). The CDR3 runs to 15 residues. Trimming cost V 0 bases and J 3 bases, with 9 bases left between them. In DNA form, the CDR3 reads TGTGCCAGCAGCCAAGATGGGCAGGGCTACAATGAGCAGTTCTTC. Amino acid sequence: CASSQDGQGYNEQFF.

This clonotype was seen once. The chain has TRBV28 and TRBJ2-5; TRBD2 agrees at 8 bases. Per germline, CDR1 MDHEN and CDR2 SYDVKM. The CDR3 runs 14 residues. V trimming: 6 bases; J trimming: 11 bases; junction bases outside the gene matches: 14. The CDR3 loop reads CASRRLALNNEQYF. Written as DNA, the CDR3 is TGTGCCAGCAGGCGACTAGCGCTTAACAATGAGCAGTACTTC.

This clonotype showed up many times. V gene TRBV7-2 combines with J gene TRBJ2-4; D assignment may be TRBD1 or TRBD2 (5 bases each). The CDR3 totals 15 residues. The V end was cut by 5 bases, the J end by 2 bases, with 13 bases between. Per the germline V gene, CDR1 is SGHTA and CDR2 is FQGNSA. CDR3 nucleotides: TGTGCCAGCAGCCCCAGGGAGCGGACCAAAAACATTCAGTACTTC. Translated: CASSPRERTKNIQYF.

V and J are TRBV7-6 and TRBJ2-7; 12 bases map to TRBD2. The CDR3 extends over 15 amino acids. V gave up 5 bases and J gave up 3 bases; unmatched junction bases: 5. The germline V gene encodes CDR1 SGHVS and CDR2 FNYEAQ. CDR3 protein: CASSAGTSGFYEQYF. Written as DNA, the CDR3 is TGTGCCAGCAGCGCCGGGACTAGCGGGTTCTACGAGCAGTACTTC.

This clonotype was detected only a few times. CDR3: CASSLRNGQETQYF. The DNA for the CDR3 is TGTGCCAGCAGCTTACGAAACGGCCAAGAGACCCAGTACTTC. The chain recombines TRBV7-2 with TRBJ2-5, with D unclear. Germline values: CDR1 SGHTA, CDR2 FQGNSA. Trimming cost V 2 bases and J 1 base, with 8 bases left between them. This CDR3 is 14 amino acids long.

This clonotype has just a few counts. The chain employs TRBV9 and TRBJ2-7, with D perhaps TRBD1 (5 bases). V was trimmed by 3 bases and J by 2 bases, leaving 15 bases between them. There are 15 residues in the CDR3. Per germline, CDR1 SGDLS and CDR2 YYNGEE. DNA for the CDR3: TGTGCCAGCAGCGAGGGGATTGAGGTTACCTACGAGCAGTACTTC. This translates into CASSEGIEVTYEQYF.